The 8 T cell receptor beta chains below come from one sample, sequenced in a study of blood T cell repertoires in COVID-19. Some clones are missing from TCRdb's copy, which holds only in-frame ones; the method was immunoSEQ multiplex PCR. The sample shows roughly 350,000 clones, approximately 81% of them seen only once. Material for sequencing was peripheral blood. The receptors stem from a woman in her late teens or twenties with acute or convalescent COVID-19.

The chain's CDR3 is CSVLDRVTEAFF. CDR3 in DNA: TGCAGCGTTCTTGACAGGGTAACTGAAGCTTTCTTT. The V and J genes are TRBV29-1 and TRBJ1-1; 7 positions agree with TRBD1. Trimming at V came to 5 bases and at J to 5 bases, leaving 5 bases not matched to a gene. This CDR3 is 12 amino acids long. Germline V gives CDR1 SQVTM, CDR2 ANQGSEA.

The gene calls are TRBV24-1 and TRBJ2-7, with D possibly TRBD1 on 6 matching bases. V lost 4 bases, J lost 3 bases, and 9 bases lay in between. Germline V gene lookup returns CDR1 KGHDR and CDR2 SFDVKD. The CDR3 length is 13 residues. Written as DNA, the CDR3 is TGTGCCACCAGTGACCCAGGGGTCTACGAGCAGTACTTC. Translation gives CATSDPGVYEQYF.

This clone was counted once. CDR3 in amino acids: CASSLGLAGSSEQFF. The DNA for the CDR3 is TGTGCCAGCAGCTTGGGACTAGCGGGATCGAGTGAGCAGTTCTTC. The chain links TRBV5-4 to TRBJ2-1; 11 nucleotides align to TRBD2. The CDR3 is 15 residues long. CDR1 and CDR2 (germline): SGHNT, YYREEE (reference sequence). The V gene end was trimmed by 0 bases and the J gene end by 9 bases; junction bases not matched to a gene: 5.

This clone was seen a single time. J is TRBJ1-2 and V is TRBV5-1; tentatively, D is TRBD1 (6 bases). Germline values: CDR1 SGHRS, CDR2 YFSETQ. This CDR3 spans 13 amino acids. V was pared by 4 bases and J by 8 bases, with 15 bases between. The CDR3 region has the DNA TGCGCCAGCAGCACCATTGGGGGCAGCGGCTACACCTTC. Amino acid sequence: CASSTIGGSGYTF.

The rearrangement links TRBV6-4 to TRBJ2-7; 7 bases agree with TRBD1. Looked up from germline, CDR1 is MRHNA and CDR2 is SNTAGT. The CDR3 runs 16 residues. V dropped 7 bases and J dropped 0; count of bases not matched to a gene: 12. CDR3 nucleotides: TGTGCCAGCACCTATCTATCCCGGGACAGCTCCTACGAGCAGTACTTC. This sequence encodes CASTYLSRDSSYEQYF.

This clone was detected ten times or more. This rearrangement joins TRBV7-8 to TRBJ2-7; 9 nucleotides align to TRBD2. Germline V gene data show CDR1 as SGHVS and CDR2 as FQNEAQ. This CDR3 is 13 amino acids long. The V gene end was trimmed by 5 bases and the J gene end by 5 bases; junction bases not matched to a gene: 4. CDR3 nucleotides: TGTGCCAGCAGCCCGCTAGCGGGACACGAGCAGTACTTC. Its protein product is CASSPLAGHEQYF.

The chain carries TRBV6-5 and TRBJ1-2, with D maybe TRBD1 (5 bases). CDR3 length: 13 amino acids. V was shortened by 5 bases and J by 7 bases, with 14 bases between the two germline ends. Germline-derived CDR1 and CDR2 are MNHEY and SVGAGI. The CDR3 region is CASSQTETSGYTF. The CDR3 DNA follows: TGTGCCAGCAGTCAGACAGAGACGAGTGGCTACACCTTC.

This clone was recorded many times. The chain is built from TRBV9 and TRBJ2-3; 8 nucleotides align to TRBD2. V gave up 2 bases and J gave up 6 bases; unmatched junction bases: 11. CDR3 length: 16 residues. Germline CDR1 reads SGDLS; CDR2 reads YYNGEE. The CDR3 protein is CASSVGSGSEGDTQYF. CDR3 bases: TGTGCCAGCAGCGTCGGGAGCGGGAGCGAAGGCGATACGCAGTATTTT.